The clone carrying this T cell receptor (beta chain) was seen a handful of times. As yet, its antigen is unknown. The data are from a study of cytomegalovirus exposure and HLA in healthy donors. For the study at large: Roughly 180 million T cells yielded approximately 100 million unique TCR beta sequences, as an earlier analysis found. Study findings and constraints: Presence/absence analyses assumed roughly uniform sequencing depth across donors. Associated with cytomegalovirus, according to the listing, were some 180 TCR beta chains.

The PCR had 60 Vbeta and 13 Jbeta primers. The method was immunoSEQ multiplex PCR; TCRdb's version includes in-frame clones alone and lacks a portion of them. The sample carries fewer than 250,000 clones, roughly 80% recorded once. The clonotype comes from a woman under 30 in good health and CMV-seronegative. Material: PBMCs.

The CDR3 loop reads CASSGYRQGLPGSGANVLTF. CDR3 DNA: TGTGCCAGCAGCGGATATCGACAGGGACTCCCTGGCTCTGGGGCCAACGTCCTGACTTTC. The genes are TRBV9 and TRBJ2-6, with a weak D call TRBD1 (7 bases). The CDR3 totals 20 residues. V was clipped by 3 bases and J by 0 bases, with 22 bases between them. Germline CDR1 SGDLS, CDR2 YYNGEE.